This T cell receptor (beta chain) was identified in a study of CD8 T cells in ankylosing spondylitis. Study-level findings and limits: One TCR beta motif, made up of eight highly homologous variants, appeared characteristic of ankylosing spondylitis blood.

Concerning this clonotype: Its specificity is not known.

The CDR3 spans 15 residues. The germline V gene has CDR1 SGHDT and CDR2 YYEEEE. The ends lost 1 base at V and 0 bases at J; junction bases unmatched: 4. Each CDR3 protein gets one entry after TCRdb re-called the 5' RACE reads with MiXCR. The sample includes some 150,000 distinct CDR3 sequences, approximately 10% seen only once; the top ten take about 3.8%. The V gene is TRBV5-6, the J gene TRBJ2-7; TRBD1 aligns across 7 bases. Sequencing was carried out using blood, either unsorted or a sorted T cell fraction (not recorded which). This TCR was recovered from a female donor with ankylosing spondylitis or in good health (not recorded which). This CDR3 reads CASSLLTGRSYEQYF. CDR3 DNA: TGTGCCAGCAGCTTGTTGACAGGGCGCTCCTACGAGCAGTACTTC.